Below, 22 T cell receptor beta chains from the same sample are listed, as sequenced in a study of technical replicates of blood from several donors (dated by TCRdb to about 2017). Receptors were amplified or captured by the immunoSEQ multiplex PCR assay. In TCRdb, the immuneACCESS table is reduced to in-frame sequences with V and J assigned. These tables do not hold every clone; where another copy was compared, an unresolved V gene accounts for under half, and the others remain unexplained. Within this sample are around 72,000 clones, with over 95% of them counted one time only. The top ten hold 0.2% to 0.25% of the sample. The sample taken for sequencing was T cells isolated from PBMCs. These receptors all stem from a human donor in good health.

V and J are TRBV6-5 and TRBJ1-1; the D gene is possibly TRBD1 (5 bases). This CDR3 is built from 14 residues. Trimming stripped 2 bases from V and 3 bases from J, with 10 bases between. Germline V gene lookup returns CDR1 MNHEY and CDR2 SVGAGI. CDR3 nucleotide sequence: TGTGCCAGCAGTTACGGGACTGTCTACACTGAAGCTTTCTTT. It specifies CASSYGTVYTEAFF.

As regards this clone: The sample has other DNA sequences that encode this CDR3 too. This chain joins TRBV6-5 and TRBJ2-7; D gene uncertain. V lost 0 bases, J lost 6 bases, and 6 bases lay in between. Germline values: CDR1 MNHEY, CDR2 SVGAGI. The CDR3 contains 12 residues. The CDR3 bases are TGTGCCAGCAGTTACTCGACGGGCGAGCAGTACTTC. It specifies CASSYSTGEQYF.

The chain recombines TRBV5-6 with TRBJ2-5; tentative D call: TRBD2 (5 bases). The length of the CDR3 is 13 residues. CDR1 is SGHDT, CDR2 YYEEEE, per germline. V was shortened by 4 bases and J by 4 bases, with 11 bases between the two germline ends. CDR3 sequence: CASSKPGRETQYF. In nucleotides, the CDR3 is TGTGCCAGCAGCAAACCTGGGAGAGAGACCCAGTACTTC.

This chain uses TRBV21-1 with TRBJ2-2; the table's D call TRBD2 went unverified against the DNA. TRBV21-1 is recorded as a pseudogene. The CDR3 totals 17 residues. The CDR3 bases are TGTGCCAGCACCCCCTGGCGGGAGGGCCGGGACACCGGGGAGCTGTTTTTT. This sequence encodes CASTPWREGRDTGELFF.

The rearrangement uses TRBV15 and TRBJ2-2; possible D gene TRBD2, 6 bases. Trimming removed 8 bases at V and 4 bases at J, with 20 bases between. The CDR3 is 16 residues long. Germline CDR1 is LNHNV and CDR2 is YYDKDF (reference sequence). Written as DNA, the CDR3 is TGTGCCACCGATCCGGGAGATGAAACTCTCACCGGGGAGCTGTTTTTT. It codes for CATDPGDETLTGELFF. The complete variable domain, with remaining parts taken from reference TRBV15 and TRBJ2-2, reads DAMVIQNPRYQVTQFGKPVTLSCSQTLNHNVMYWYQQKSSQAPKLLFHYYDKDFNNEADTPDNFQSRRPNTSFCFLDIRSPGLGDTAMYLCATDPGDETLTGELFFGEGSRLTVL.

The chain couples TRBV5-1 to TRBJ2-1; TRBD2 aligns across 10 bases. This CDR3 spans 16 amino acids. J lost 5 bases, V lost 2 bases, and 7 bases had no gene match. Germline CDR1 is SGHRS and CDR2 is YFSETQ. In DNA form, the CDR3 reads TGCGCCAGCAGCTTAGCGGGAGGGCTCCGGAACAATGAGCAGTTCTTC. Translated: CASSLAGGLRNNEQFF.

The chain links TRBV11-1 to TRBJ2-1, with unresolved D. The CDR3 has 13 residues. V was clipped by 3 bases and J by 4 bases, with 7 bases between them. Germline V lookup: CDR1 SGHAT, CDR2 FQDESV (reference sequence). The CDR3 bases are TGTGCCAGCAGCTTGGGCTTTTACAATGAGCAGTTCTTC. This encodes CASSLGFYNEQFF.

A single count supports this clone. This rearrangement joins TRBV4-1 to TRBJ2-2; TRBD2 agrees at 8 bases. CDR3 length: 17 amino acids. Germline-derived CDR1 and CDR2 are MGHRA and YSYEKL. Trimming cost V 0 bases and J 3 bases; bases outside gene matches: 6. CDR3 in DNA: TGCGCCAGCAGCCAAGAACAGCGGGAGATTGACACCGGGGAGCTGTTTTTT. Protein sequence: CASSQEQREIDTGELFF.

V and J are TRBV7-9 and TRBJ1-1, with TRBD1 identical over 8 bases. The junction had 6 bases not matched to a gene; V was cut back by 5 bases and J by 1 base. This CDR3 has 15 residues. CDR1 and CDR2 from the germline V gene are SEHNR and FQNEAQ (reference sequence). The CDR3 nucleotides read TGTGCCAGCAGCAACAGGGGGGGCGAGAACACTGAAGCTTTCTTT. Its translation: CASSNRGGENTEAFF.

This rearrangement joins TRBV4-1 to TRBJ1-1, with D possibly matching TRBD1 (6 bases). Germline CDR1 and CDR2: MGHRA and YSYEKL. This CDR3 spans 15 amino acids. With 1 base removed from V and 1 base from J, the gap between germline ends came to 10 bases. In DNA form, the CDR3 reads TGCGCCAGCAGCCAAGTTAGGGGGAAGAACACTGAAGCTTTCTTT. Translation gives CASSQVRGKNTEAFF.

The chain recombines TRBV7-9 with TRBJ2-7; D is perhaps TRBD1 (6 bases). Germline V gene sequence: CDR1 SEHNR, CDR2 FQNEAQ (reference sequence). Trimming pared 3 bases from V and 2 bases from J, leaving 17 bases between. CDR3 length equals 16 residues. The CDR3 bases are TGTGCCAGCAGCTTGCCCAGAGAAGGGGGTACCTACGAGCAGTACTTC. Protein: CASSLPREGGTYEQYF. The full variable domain, rest sourced from reference TRBV7-9 and TRBJ2-7, is DTGVSQNPRHKITKRGQNVTFRCDPISEHNRLYWYRQTLGQGPEFLTYFQNEAQLEKSRLLSDRFSAERPKGSFSTLEIQRTEQGDSAMYLCASSLPREGGTYEQYFGPGTRLTVT.

The V and J genes are TRBV7-9 and TRBJ1-2; 7 positions match TRBD1. Germline trimming cut 1 base from V and 0 bases from J; bases unmatched to any gene: 11. Per germline, CDR1 SEHNR and CDR2 FQNEAQ (reference sequence). This CDR3 spans 18 amino acids. CDR3 residues: CASSLDRLRDRANYGYTF. Written as DNA, the CDR3 is TGTGCCAGCAGCTTAGACCGCCTTCGGGACAGAGCTAACTATGGCTACACCTTC.

The chain recombines TRBV2 with TRBJ2-5; 8 nucleotides agree with TRBD1. The V and J ends lost 6 bases and 5 bases, in that order; junction bases with no gene match: 5. CDR3 length equals 13 residues. Germline-derived CDR1 and CDR2 are SNHLY and FYNNEI. The CDR3 protein is CASRRTGRETQYF. The CDR3 DNA is TGTGCCAGCAGAAGGACAGGGAGGGAGACCCAGTACTTC.

In this sample, this clone turned up once. The chain recombines TRBV4-1 with TRBJ2-2; D is undetermined. V dropped 0 bases and J dropped 6 bases, with 8 bases sitting between them. This CDR3 region has 14 residues. The V gene's germline CDR1 is MGHRA and CDR2 YSYEKL. CDR3 sequence (DNA): TGCGCCAGCAGCCAAGATTGGGCTTCCGGGGAGCTGTTTTTT. Its protein product is CASSQDWASGELFF.

This chain links TRBV19 with TRBJ1-5; D not resolved. From germline, CDR1 is LNHDA and CDR2 SQIVND (reference sequence). The CDR3 has 12 residues. Between the trimmed V and J ends, which lost 1 base and 7 bases, there was a span of 5 bases. The CDR3 DNA reads as TGTGCCAGTAGTATAGGAGAACAGCCCCAGCATTTT. This translates into CASSIGEQPQHF.

This clone was observed once. The rearrangement links TRBV16 to TRBJ1-2; no reliable D call. This CDR3 comprises 16 residues. Germline V lookup: CDR1 KGHSY, CDR2 FQNENV. The V end lost 0 bases, the J end lost 5 bases, and 16 bases lay between the germline ends. CDR3 amino acids: CASSQSSGPGYYGYTF. CDR3 coding DNA: TGTGCCAGCAGCCAATCGAGTGGCCCGGGTTATTATGGCTACACCTTC.

The chain uses TRBV1 and TRBJ2-5; the table names TRBD2, a call not compared with the DNA. TRBV1 is reported as a pseudogene. The CDR3 totals 13 residues. CDR3 sequence: CTSSIPSLETQYF. DNA of the CDR3: TGCACCAGCAGCATCCCTAGTTTAGAGACCCAGTACTTC.

This chain connects TRBV11-3 to TRBJ1-1, with D perhaps TRBD1 (5 bases). The CDR3 is made up of 14 amino acids. Trimming stripped 3 bases from V and 2 bases from J, with 10 bases between. Germline lookup yields CDR1 SGHNT and CDR2 YENEEA. The CDR3 nucleotides are TGTGCCAGCAGCTTGACGACAGCTAACACTGAAGCTTTCTTT. The encoded protein is CASSLTTANTEAFF.

This clone was found once. The chain joins TRBV30 to TRBJ2-7, with D perhaps TRBD1 (5 bases). Germline CDR1 and CDR2: GTSNPN and SVGIG (reference sequence). V was pared by 4 bases and J by 3 bases, with 22 bases between. CDR3 length: 16 residues. The CDR3 bases are TGTGCCTGGACACCCCGGAAGGAGCAGGGATTCTACGAGCAGTACTTC. It codes for CAWTPRKEQGFYEQYF.

CDR3 sequence: CASSPSATGAGTDTQYF. The CDR3 nucleotides read TGTGCCAGCAGTCCGTCCGCGACAGGGGCCGGCACAGATACGCAGTATTTT. The V and J genes are TRBV27 and TRBJ2-3; 8 nucleotides align to TRBD1. V lost 5 bases and J lost 1; bases outside the gene matches: 11. This CDR3 region has 17 residues. Germline V gene sequence: CDR1 MNHEY, CDR2 SMNVEV (reference sequence).

In DNA, the CDR3 is TGTGCCAGCAGTTCGGCTGGGGGCAGCACAGATACGCAGTATTTT. It specifies CASSSAGGSTDTQYF. The chain links TRBV28 to TRBJ2-3, with D possibly matching TRBD1 (6 bases). This CDR3 is 15 amino acids long. Trimming removed 4 bases from V and 0 bases from J, with 11 bases in between. The germline gives CDR1 MDHEN, CDR2 SYDVKM.

CDR3 DNA: TGTGCCATCAGGCCTGCGACAGTTAACACTGAAGCTTTCTTT. It is translated as CAIRPATVNTEAFF. The V call is TRBV10-3, the J call TRBJ1-1, with D perhaps TRBD1 (5 bases). V lost 6 bases and J 2 bases, leaving 13 bases between the germline ends. CDR3 length equals 14 residues. Germline V gene data show CDR1 as ENHRY and CDR2 as SYGVKD.